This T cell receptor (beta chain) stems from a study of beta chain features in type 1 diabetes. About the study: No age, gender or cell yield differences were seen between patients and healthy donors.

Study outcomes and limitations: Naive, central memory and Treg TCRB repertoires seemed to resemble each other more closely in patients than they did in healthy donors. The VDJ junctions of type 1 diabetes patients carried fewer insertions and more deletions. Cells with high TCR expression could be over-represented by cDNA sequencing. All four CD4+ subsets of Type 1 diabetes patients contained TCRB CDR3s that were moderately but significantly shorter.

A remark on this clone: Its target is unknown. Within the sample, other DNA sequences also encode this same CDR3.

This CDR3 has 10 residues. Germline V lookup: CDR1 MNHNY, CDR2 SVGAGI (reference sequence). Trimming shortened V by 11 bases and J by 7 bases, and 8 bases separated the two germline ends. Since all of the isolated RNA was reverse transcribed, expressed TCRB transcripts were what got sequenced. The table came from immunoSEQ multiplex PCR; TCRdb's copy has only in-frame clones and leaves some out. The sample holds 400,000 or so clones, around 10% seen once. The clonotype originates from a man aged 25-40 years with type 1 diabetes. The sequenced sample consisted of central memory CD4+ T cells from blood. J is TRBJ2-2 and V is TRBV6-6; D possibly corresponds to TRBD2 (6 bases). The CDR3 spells CAGGIGELFF. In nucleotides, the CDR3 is TGTGCCGGGGGGATCGGGGAGCTGTTTTTT.